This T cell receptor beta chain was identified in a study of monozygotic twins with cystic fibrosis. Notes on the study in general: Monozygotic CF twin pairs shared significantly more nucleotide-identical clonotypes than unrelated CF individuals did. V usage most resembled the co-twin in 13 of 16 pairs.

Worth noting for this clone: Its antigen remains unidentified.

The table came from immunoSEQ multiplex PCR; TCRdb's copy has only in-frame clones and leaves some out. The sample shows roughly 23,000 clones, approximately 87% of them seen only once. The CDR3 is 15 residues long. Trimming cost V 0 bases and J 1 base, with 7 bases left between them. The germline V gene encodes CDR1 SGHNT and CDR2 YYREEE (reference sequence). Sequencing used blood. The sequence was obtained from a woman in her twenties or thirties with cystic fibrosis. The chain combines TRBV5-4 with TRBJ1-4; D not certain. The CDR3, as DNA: TGTGCCAGCAGCTTGGACATTGTAACTAATGAAAAACTGTTTTTT. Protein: CASSLDIVTNEKLFF.